Presented here are 25 T cell receptor beta chains from one specimen sequenced in a study of blood T cells in healthy people across ages. PCR was performed a second time for roughly 7 to 11 cycles using a sample-barcoded 5' primer and a J-beta primer mix. TCRdb processed the 5' RACE reads anew with MiXCR; each CDR3 protein has one entry. Of fewer than 800,000 distinct CDR3 sequences listed, approximately 25% are singletons. This same sample was also part of a study on T cells of mothers and their children.

Sample: blood. These receptors were obtained from a boy aged 5-17 years in good health.

The V gene is TRBV2, the J gene TRBJ2-7, with 7 bases that match TRBD2. Trimming removed 8 bases from V and 0 bases from J; junction bases left unmatched: 4. The CDR3 sequence is 13 residues long. Per germline, CDR1 SNHLY and CDR2 FYNNEI. The CDR3 loop reads CASLQRDSYEQYF. CDR3 coding DNA: TGTGCCAGCCTACAGCGGGACTCCTACGAGCAGTACTTC.

The sample holds a few counts of this clonotype. The rearrangement links TRBV20-1 to TRBJ2-7; D is unclear. Per germline, CDR1 DFQATT and CDR2 SNEGSKA (reference sequence). The CDR3 runs to 14 residues. The CDR3 loop reads CTPKRMSFSYEQYF. The CDR3 DNA follows: TGCACTCCCAAGAGGATGAGCTTCTCCTACGAGCAGTACTTC.

This clonotype has more than one count but fewer than ten. The chain carries TRBV4-3 and TRBJ2-3, with 10 bases that match TRBD2. V was clipped by 0 bases and J by 4 bases; unmatched bases: 4. The germline CDR1 and CDR2 sequences are LGHNA and YSLEER. This CDR3 contains 16 residues. Here the CDR3 reads CASSQDLAGAADTQYF. Written as DNA, the CDR3 is TGCGCCAGCAGCCAAGACCTAGCGGGAGCAGCAGATACGCAGTATTTT.

The rearrangement uses TRBV19 and TRBJ1-6, with unresolved D. V lost 0 bases to trimming and J lost 9 bases, with 6 bases between them. The germline CDR1 and CDR2 sequences are LNHDA and SQIVND (reference sequence). The CDR3 loop spans 13 amino acids. This chain's CDR3 is CASSIDPGSPLHF. The DNA for the CDR3 is TGTGCCAGTAGTATAGATCCAGGTTCACCCCTCCACTTT.

The chain has TRBV6-2 or TRBV6-3 and TRBJ2-5; D is perhaps TRBD1 (5 bases). This CDR3 is built from 13 residues. Trimming shortened V by 7 bases and J by 5 bases, and 14 bases separated the two germline ends. Germline V gene data show CDR1 as MNHEY and CDR2 as SVGEGT. The CDR3 DNA is TGTGCCAGCAAATACCAGGGCGAGGAGACCCAGTACTTC. Its translation is CASKYQGEETQYF.

There are many counts of this clonotype. The junction does not match germline at one end; this may be a read error. The chain links TRBV7-9 to TRBJ2-5; 7 nucleotides align to TRBD2. The CDR3 totals 14 residues. The germline V gene encodes CDR1 SEHNR and CDR2 FQNEAQ (reference sequence). In nucleotides, the CDR3 is TGCGCCAGCAGCTTGGGGGGGACCCAAGAGACCCAGTACTTC. Translated: CASSLGGTQETQYF.

The chain couples TRBV20-1 to TRBJ2-1; D is ambiguous. V was cut by 6 bases and J by 5 bases, with 11 bases left in between. The CDR3 runs 12 residues. The germline V gene has CDR1 DFQATT and CDR2 SNEGSKA (reference sequence). The CDR3 coding sequence is TGCAGTGCCGCGGCTAAAAACAATGAGCAGTTCTTC. This translates into CSAAAKNNEQFF.

The CDR3 DNA sequence: TGTGCCAGCAGTTTATCGGAGTCAATTTCCTACGAGCAGTACTTC. Translating it yields CASSLSESISYEQYF. The J gene is TRBJ2-5, the V gene TRBV27; D remains ambiguous. The end of the DNA fits TRBJ2-7 better, so the J call may be wrong. There are 15 residues in the CDR3. Germline V CDR1 and CDR2: MNHEY, SMNVEV (reference sequence).

This clonotype was observed a handful of times. This sequence joins TRBV4-3 and TRBJ1-2; TRBD1 aligns across 8 bases. This CDR3 is built from 16 residues. With V trimmed by 0 bases and J by 5 bases, 8 bases remained unmatched. Germline V gene lookup returns CDR1 LGHNA and CDR2 YSLEER. Written as DNA, the CDR3 is TGCGCCAGCAGCCAAGATGCATACAGGGGGGGGTATGGCTACACCTTC. This encodes CASSQDAYRGGYGYTF.

The chain has TRBV7-2 and TRBJ2-5; D is unclear. This CDR3 is built from 14 residues. Germline lookup yields CDR1 SGHTA and CDR2 FQGNSA. V was trimmed by 0 bases and J by 8 bases, leaving 13 bases between them. As DNA, the CDR3 is TGTGCCAGCAGCTTAGCAGCTGGCTCCCATACCCAGTACTTC. Protein sequence: CASSLAAGSHTQYF. The variable domain in full, with the rest retrieved from reference TRBV7-2 and TRBJ2-5, is GAGVSQSPSNKVTEKGKDVELRCDPISGHTALYWYRQSLGQGLEFLIYFQGNSAPDKSGLPSDRFSAERTGGSVSTLTIQRTQQEDSAVYLCASSLAAGSHTQYFGPGTRLLVL.

A few counts support this clonotype. The rearrangement joins TRBV14 to TRBJ2-5, with D perhaps matching TRBD1 or TRBD2 (5 bases each). TRBJ2-7 explains the end of the DNA better; the J call may be wrong. The CDR3 is 15 residues long. Germline V gene data show CDR1 as SGHDN and CDR2 as FVKESK. The CDR3 DNA follows: TGTGCCAGCAGCCTCCTGAGGGGAGCTCAATACGAGCAGTACTTC. Translating it yields CASSLLRGAQYEQYF.

This clonotype was seen a handful of times. The chain joins TRBV7-2 to TRBJ1-5, with D maybe TRBD1 (6 bases). The CDR3 is made up of 17 amino acids. V lost 2 bases and J 0 bases, leaving 14 bases between the germline ends. The germline V gene encodes CDR1 SGHTA and CDR2 FQGNSA. CDR3 sequence reads: CASSLRQDYYSNQPQHF. CDR3 nucleotide sequence: TGTGCCAGCAGCTTACGACAGGACTATTATAGCAATCAGCCCCAGCATTTT.

The CDR3 region has the DNA TGTGCCAGCAGTTTATCGGGGATACGGGGCTACACCTTC. Encoded protein: CASSLSGIRGYTF. The J gene is TRBJ1-2, the V gene TRBV27, with D uncertain. Per the germline V gene, CDR1 is MNHEY and CDR2 is SMNVEV (reference sequence). V was pared by 0 bases and J by 8 bases, with 10 bases between. The CDR3 loop spans 13 amino acids.

With regard to this clonotype: Being one base from a much bigger clone, this may be a read error. V gene TRBV12-3 or TRBV12-4 combines with J gene TRBJ2-5; D is uncertain. The CDR3 has 14 amino acids. CDR3 amino acids: CASSFFGSQETLYF. The CDR3 DNA is TGTGCCAGCAGTTTTTTCGGCAGTCAAGAGACCCTGTACTTC.

The V gene is TRBV20-1, the J gene TRBJ2-2, with a weak D call TRBD1 (5 bases). V was shortened by 0 bases and J by 4 bases, with 15 bases between the two germline ends. Germline CDR1 DFQATT, CDR2 SNEGSKA (reference sequence). The CDR3 has 16 amino acids. CDR3 sequence (DNA): TGCAGTGCTAGAGATCCCCGGCAGGGCCTCACCGGGGAGCTGTTTTTT. Its protein product is CSARDPRQGLTGELFF.

This chain links TRBV12-3 or TRBV12-4 with TRBJ2-2, with D maybe TRBD1 (5 bases). V lost 7 bases and J lost 5, with 14 bases in between. The CDR3 covers 14 residues. In DNA, the CDR3 is TGTGCCAGCACTTGGAGTCAGGGTACCGGGGAGCTGTTTTTT. Translating gives CASTWSQGTGELFF.

The chain joins TRBV28 to TRBJ1-6; tentative D call: TRBD1 (6 bases). The CDR3 totals 19 residues. Germline V lookup: CDR1 MDHEN, CDR2 SYDVKM. The V end was cut by 3 bases, the J end by 0 bases, with 18 bases between. The CDR3: CASSFFRAGAGSYNSPLHF. The DNA of the CDR3 is TGTGCCAGCAGTTTCTTTCGGGCAGGGGCGGGCTCCTATAATTCACCCCTCCACTTT.

This clonotype was detected only once. The chain links TRBV6-5 to TRBJ1-1; a possible D gene is TRBD1 (5 bases). Germline V gene data show CDR1 as MNHEY and CDR2 as SVGAGI. V shed 0 bases and J shed 0 bases, with 14 bases lying between them. This CDR3 is built from 17 residues. In DNA form, the CDR3 reads TGTGCCAGCAGTTACTCGATAGGTCAGGGTCTGAACACTGAAGCTTTCTTT. It is translated as CASSYSIGQGLNTEAFF.

In this sample, this clonotype turned up a few times. The rearrangement links TRBV7-9 to TRBJ1-1; D ambiguous. This CDR3 contains 14 residues. Germline V gene lookup returns CDR1 SEHNR and CDR2 FQNEAQ (reference sequence). V lost 3 bases to trimming and J lost 3 bases, with 11 bases between them. DNA for the CDR3: TGTGCCAGCAGCTTCGCTCTGGAGGACACTGAAGCTTTCTTT. Residues: CASSFALEDTEAFF. The whole variable domain, filled in from reference TRBV7-9 and TRBJ1-1, reads DTGVSQNPRHKITKRGQNVTFRCDPISEHNRLYWYRQTLGQGPEFLTYFQNEAQLEKSRLLSDRFSAERPKGSFSTLEIQRTEQGDSAMYLCASSFALEDTEAFFGQGTRLTVV.

This clonotype was found a few times. This sequence joins TRBV7-2 and TRBJ1-4; a weak D match, TRBD1 (5 bases). V was pared by 3 bases and J by 4 bases, with 12 bases between. CDR1 and CDR2 (germline): SGHTA, FQGNSA. This CDR3 has 15 amino acids. CDR3 in DNA: TGTGCCAGCAGCTTGGGGGACCGAGATAATGAAAAACTGTTTTTT. This encodes CASSLGDRDNEKLFF.

This clonotype was counted between two and nine times. The rearrangement joins TRBV20-1 to TRBJ2-1; a weak D match, TRBD2 (6 bases). CDR1 and CDR2 from the germline V gene are DFQATT and SNEGSKA (reference sequence). The CDR3 covers 16 residues. V dropped 6 bases and J dropped 0 bases, with 18 bases sitting between them. This CDR3 is CSAYRDFRSSYNEQFF. Here the CDR3 DNA reads TGCAGTGCCTACCGGGACTTTAGGAGCTCCTACAATGAGCAGTTCTTC.

This chain uses TRBV11-2 with TRBJ2-5; no clear D gene. From germline, CDR1 is SGHAT and CDR2 FQNNGV. The V end was cut by 1 base, the J end by 5 bases, with 11 bases between. CDR3 length: 14 amino acids. Here the CDR3 DNA reads TGTGCCAGCAGCTTAGCTAGACAAGGGGAGACCCAGTACTTC. It specifies CASSLARQGETQYF.

V is TRBV4-2 and J is TRBJ2-3; D gene ambiguous. The V gene lost 0 bases and the J gene lost 0 bases, with 7 bases spanning the gap. Germline CDR1 and CDR2: LGHNA and YNFKEQ. This CDR3 is built from 15 residues. The chain's CDR3 is CASSQDFNSTDTQYF. The DNA for the CDR3 is TGTGCCAGCAGCCAAGACTTCAACAGCACAGATACGCAGTATTTT.

The genes are TRBV5-1 and TRBJ2-5; TRBD2 matches at 9 bases. There are 17 residues in the CDR3. Germline assignment: CDR1 SGHRS and CDR2 YFSETQ. V dropped 4 bases and J dropped 5; count of bases not matched to a gene: 15. In DNA form, the CDR3 reads TGCGCCAGCAGCCCCTTGGATAGCGGGAGTGGAGGGGAGACCCAGTACTTC. This translates into CASSPLDSGSGGETQYF.

This clonotype was found a few times. The chain couples TRBV11-2 to TRBJ2-3; TRBD2 is a possible D gene (7 bases). CDR1 and CDR2 (germline): SGHAT, FQNNGV. Trimming stripped 5 bases from V and 3 bases from J, with 18 bases between. This CDR3 is built from 16 residues. Here the CDR3 reads CASSLGGGSWTDTQYF. CDR3 DNA: TGTGCCAGCAGCCTCGGGGGCGGGAGTTGGACAGATACGCAGTATTTT. The whole variable domain, remainder taken from reference TRBV11-2 and TRBJ2-3, is EAGVAQSPRYKIIEKRQSVAFWCNPISGHATLYWYQQILGQGPKLLIQFQNNGVVDDSQLPKDRFSAERLKGVDSTLKIQPAKLEDSAVYLCASSLGGGSWTDTQYFGPGTRLTVL.